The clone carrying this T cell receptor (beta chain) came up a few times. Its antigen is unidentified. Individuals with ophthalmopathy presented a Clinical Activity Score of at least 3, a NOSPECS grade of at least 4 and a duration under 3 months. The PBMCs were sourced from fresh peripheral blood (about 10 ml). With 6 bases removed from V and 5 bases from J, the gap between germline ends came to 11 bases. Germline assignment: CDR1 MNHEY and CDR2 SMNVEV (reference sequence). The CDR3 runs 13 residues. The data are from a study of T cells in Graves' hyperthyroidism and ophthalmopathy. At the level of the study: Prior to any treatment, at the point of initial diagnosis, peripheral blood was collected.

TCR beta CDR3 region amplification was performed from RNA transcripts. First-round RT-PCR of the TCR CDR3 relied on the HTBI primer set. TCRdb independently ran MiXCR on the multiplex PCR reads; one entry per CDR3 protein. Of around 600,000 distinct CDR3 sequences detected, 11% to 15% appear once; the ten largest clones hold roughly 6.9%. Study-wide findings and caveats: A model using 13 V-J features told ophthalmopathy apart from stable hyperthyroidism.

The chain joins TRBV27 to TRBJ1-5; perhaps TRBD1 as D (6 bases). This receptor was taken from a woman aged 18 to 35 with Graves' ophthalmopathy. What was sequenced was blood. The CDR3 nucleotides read TGTGCCAGCAGACAGGGTCGGGATCAGCCCCAGCATTTT. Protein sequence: CASRQGRDQPQHF.